One T cell receptor (beta chain) is described in this entry. Its cognate antigen has yet to be identified. The record has no base qualities; no much larger clone is one base away. The data originate from a study of blood T cell repertoires in COVID-19 (TCRdb year 2020). Some background on the complete study: The collaborator samples originated in the United States, Italy and Spain and spanned the acute and convalescent phases of COVID-19. The prospective study material was composed of cDNA or gDNA derived from T cells, B-cell-depleted T cells, or PBMCs. Subjects who had been exposed to COVID-19, were actively infected with it, or had recovered from it provided the deeply sampled blood TCRbeta repertoires that made up the dataset. The repertoires were released in a freely available public database meant as a resource for research on the immune response to SARS-CoV-2. The samples were drawn from the first 160 participants of the ongoing ImmuneRACE study and from 1,254 subjects provided by 6 global collaborators. A de-identified subject ID, COVID-19 status, age in years and sex were almost always included in the sample metadata. Where available, HLA class I and class II types were obtained from metadata supplied by the sample provider rather than from assay-based typing.

CDR1 SGHRS and CDR2 YFSETQ were looked up in the germline V gene. A distance of 6 bases separates the germline ends of V and J, which lose 3 bases and 8 bases respectively. Its CDR3 holds 11 amino acids, cysteine through phenylalanine. Just the 33-base CDR3 DNA is kept, in frame starting at base 1. The collaborating institutions used their own protocols to collect whole blood in K2EDTA tubes. For TCRbeta analysis, collaborators shipped samples as frozen whole blood, isolated PBMCs, or DNA extracted from either of those sample types. Results the study describes overall, beyond this receptor: Clinical and demographic metadata were provided uncurated, with the amount varying by source and participant.

TCRbeta CDR3 regions were amplified from genomic DNA by means of the immunoSEQ Assay, a bias-controlled multiplex PCR. The published analysis was carried out like this. The number of nucleated cells in each sample was estimated by amplification of reference gene primers within the assay. To quantify the absolute abundance of each unique TCRbeta CDR3 rearrangement, sequence reads were collapsed and filtered. For each sample, productive Simpson clonality was calculated by taking the square root of Simpson's diversity index across productive rearrangements. In TCRdb, the immuneACCESS table is reduced to in-frame sequences with V and J assigned. These tables do not hold every clone; where another copy was compared, an unresolved V gene accounts for under half, and the others remain unexplained. D and trimming come from the DNA, and the V and J calls and clone size come from that table. Present in this sample are fewer than 350,000 clones, around nine tenths of which were seen just once. Approximately 9.7% of the sample is held by the ten biggest clonotypes.

The sequenced sample consisted of peripheral blood. This TCR was recovered from a middle-aged man with active or convalescent COVID-19. The chain joins TRBV5-1 to TRBJ2-1, with the D gene call left open. CDR3 sequence: CASSSVDEQFF. The DNA sequence reads TGCGCCAGCAGCTCCGTTGATGAGCAGTTCTTC. Reference TRBV5-1 and TRBJ2-1 proteins supply the regions before and after the CDR3; the full variable domain is: KAGVTQTPRYLIKTRGQQVTLSCSPISGHRSVSWYQQTPGQGLQFLFEYFSETQRNKGNFPGRFSGRQFSNSRSEMNVSTLELGDSALYLCASSSVDEQFFGPGTRLTVL.